This passage covers 7 T cell receptor beta chains from one sample sequenced in a study of blood T cell repertoires in COVID-19. Sequencing used immunoSEQ multiplex PCR; TCRdb keeps in-frame clones, though not all of them. The sample has under 250,000 clones; roughly 81% are singletons. Sequences were obtained from peripheral blood. These receptors were obtained from a man aged 50 to 60 with acute or convalescent COVID-19.

The count of this clone is one. V and J are TRBV11-2 and TRBJ1-2; D is perhaps TRBD1 (6 bases). The CDR3 loop spans 14 amino acids. V lost 3 bases to trimming and J lost 4 bases, with 12 bases between them. CDR1 is SGHAT, CDR2 FQNNGV, per germline. The DNA of the CDR3 is TGTGCCAGCAGCTTGAGGACAGTTATCTATGGCTACACCTTC. Its translation is CASSLRTVIYGYTF.

This chain links TRBV19 with TRBJ2-7; 10 bases align to TRBD1. There are 14 residues in the CDR3. The germline V gene has CDR1 LNHDA and CDR2 SQIVND (reference sequence). V dropped 4 bases and J dropped 3; count of bases not matched to a gene: 3. CDR3 in amino acids: CASSTTGGVYEQYF. In DNA form, the CDR3 reads TGTGCCAGTAGTACGACAGGGGGCGTCTACGAGCAGTACTTC.

For the CDR3, the DNA is TGTGCCAGCAGCCCTTACATGAACACTGAAGCTTTCTTT. Translating gives CASSPYMNTEAFF. This chain uses TRBV7-9 with TRBJ1-1; D gene uncertain. From germline, CDR1 is SEHNR and CDR2 FQNEAQ (reference sequence). Trimming pared 5 bases from V and 0 bases from J, leaving 7 bases between. This CDR3 contains 13 residues.

The chain couples TRBV25-1 to TRBJ1-2; D unresolved. CDR1 and CDR2 (germline): MGHDK, SYGVNS. The CDR3 has 12 residues. The V end was cut by 4 bases, the J end by 9 bases, with 12 bases between. CDR3 in amino acids: CASSAPSGSYTF. In DNA, the CDR3 is TGTGCCAGCAGTGCGCCGTCTGGCAGCTACACCTTC.

CDR3 coding DNA: TGCAGCGTTGTGGGACAGCTTGCTGGAAACACCATATATTTT. Translating gives CSVVGQLAGNTIYF. The chain links TRBV29-1 to TRBJ1-3; 7 bases align to TRBD1. The CDR3 covers 14 residues. The J segment lost 2 bases and the V segment lost 4 bases, leaving 5 bases of the junction unmatched. Germline V gene lookup returns CDR1 SQVTM and CDR2 ANQGSEA.

Points on this clone: One end of the junction does not line up with germline, which may come from a read error. The gene calls are TRBV7-7 and TRBJ2-1; weak D call: TRBD1 (7 bases). The CDR3 consists of 16 residues. CDR1 is SSHAT and CDR2 is FNYEAQ in the germline V gene (reference sequence). CDR3 coding DNA: TGTGCTAGCAGCTTAGGTCAACAGGGGCCGGGGGATGAGCAGTTCTTC. This translates into CASSLGQQGPGDEQFF. The whole variable domain, remainder taken from reference TRBV7-7 and TRBJ2-1, is GAGVSQSPRYKVTKRGQDVTLRCDPISSHATLYWYQQALGQGPEFLTYFNYEAQPDKSGLPSDRFSAERPEGSISTLTIQRTEQRDSAMYRCASSLGQQGPGDEQFFGPGTRLTVL.

The chain combines TRBV27 with TRBJ1-6, with a possible D match to TRBD1 (6 bases). In germline, CDR1 is MNHEY, CDR2 SMNVEV (reference sequence). The CDR3 contains 16 residues. V was clipped by 5 bases and J by 6 bases, with 17 bases between them. This CDR3 reads CASSVQGLAGNSPLHF. CDR3 nucleotide sequence: TGTGCCAGCAGTGTACAGGGTCTGGCTGGTAATTCACCCCTCCACTTT.